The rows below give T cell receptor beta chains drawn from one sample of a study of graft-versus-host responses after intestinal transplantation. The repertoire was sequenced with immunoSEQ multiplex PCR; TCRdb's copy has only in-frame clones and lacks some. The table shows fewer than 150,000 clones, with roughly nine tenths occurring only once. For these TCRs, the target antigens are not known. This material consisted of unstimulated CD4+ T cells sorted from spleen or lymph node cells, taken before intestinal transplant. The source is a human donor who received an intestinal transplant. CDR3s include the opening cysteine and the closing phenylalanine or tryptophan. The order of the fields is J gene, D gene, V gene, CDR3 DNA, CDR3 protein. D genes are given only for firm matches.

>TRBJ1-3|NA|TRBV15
TGTGCCACCAGCAGAGTTTCGGGGCCTCAATTCTCTGGAAACACCATATATTTT
CATSRVSGPQFSGNTIYF
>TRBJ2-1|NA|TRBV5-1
TGCGCCAGCAGCTTGGGGTCTCCCCCGCGCAATGAGCAGTTCTTC
CASSLGSPPRNEQFF
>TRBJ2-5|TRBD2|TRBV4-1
TGCGCCAGCAGCCAAGCTAGCGGGGGAAAAGAGACCCAGTACTTC
CASSQASGGKETQYF
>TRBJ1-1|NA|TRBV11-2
TGTGCCAGCAGCCCGATGGGACAAGTTGGGACTGAAGCTTTCTTT
CASSPMGQVGTEAFF
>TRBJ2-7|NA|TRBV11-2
TGTGCCAGCAGCTTAGAGCGGCTGCCGGGCTACGAGCAGTACTTC
CASSLERLPGYEQYF
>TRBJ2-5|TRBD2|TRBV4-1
TGCGCCAGCAGCCGCACACTAGGGAGCGGGGGCCAAAAGAAAATGACCCAGTACTTC
CASSRTLGSGGQKKMTQYF
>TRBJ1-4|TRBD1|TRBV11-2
TGTGCCAGCAGCCCCCGACAGGGTATGAATGAAAAACTGTTTTTT
CASSPRQGMNEKLFF
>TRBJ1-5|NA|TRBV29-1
TGCAGCCCTCCCGGATCTCCTTTAATATATAGCAATCAGCCCCAGCATTTT
CSPPGSPLIYSNQPQHF
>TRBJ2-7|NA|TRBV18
TGTGCCAGCTCACCCACAGGATACTTCTACGAGCAGTACTTC
CASSPTGYFYEQYF
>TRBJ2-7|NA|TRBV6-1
TGTGCCAGCAGTGAAGCCCGGGGCAGGGTCATCCCCTACGAGCAGTACTTC
CASSEARGRVIPYEQYF
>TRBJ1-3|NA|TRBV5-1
TGCGCCAGCAGCTTGGCCCAGGGAAGGACTGGAAACACCATATATTTT
CASSLAQGRTGNTIYF
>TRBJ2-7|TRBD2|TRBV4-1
TGCGCCAGCAGCCCCGCCTCCGGGACTAGCAGTCCCGAGCAGTACTTC
CASSPASGTSSPEQYF
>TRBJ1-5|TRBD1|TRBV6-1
TGTGCCAGCAGTGACCCGGGACAGTTTTATCAGCCCCAGCATTTT
CASSDPGQFYQPQHF
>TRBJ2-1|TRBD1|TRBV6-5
TGTGCCATAAAAGGGGGCAGGGAAGGGGGTGAGCAGTTCTTC
CAIKGGREGGEQFF
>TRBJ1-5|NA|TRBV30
TGTGCCTGGAGCGAGACGGGGGATCAGCCCCAGCATTTT
CAWSETGDQPQHF